One and the same sample provided the 6 T cell receptor beta chains below, sequenced in a study of blood T cells in healthy people across ages. Together with a sample-barcoded 5' primer, a J-beta primer mix was included in a second PCR lasting about 7 to 12 cycles. TCRdb itself ran the 5' RACE reads through MiXCR, one entry per CDR3 protein. The sample includes about 1,500,000 distinct CDR3 sequences, about 30% seen only once; the top ten take 7% to 9%. The sample was blood. Source of these receptors: a woman aged 25 to 45 in good health.

This clonotype was counted at least ten times. The chain carries TRBV7-2 and TRBJ2-7, with no clear D. Germline V gene lookup returns CDR1 SGHTA and CDR2 FQGNSA. The CDR3 is 15 amino acids. V lost 1 base and J 0 bases, leaving 10 bases between the germline ends. CDR3 sequence reads: CASSLEFGNSYEQYF. The CDR3, as DNA: TGTGCCAGCAGCTTAGAATTCGGTAACTCCTACGAGCAGTACTTC.

The J gene is TRBJ2-3, the V gene TRBV29-1, with TRBD2 matching over 10 bases. J lost 0 bases, V lost 3 bases, and 6 bases had no gene match. The germline V gene has CDR1 SQVTM and CDR2 ANQGSEA. This CDR3 has 16 residues. CDR3 residues: CSVEASGGLSTDTQYF. The CDR3 DNA is TGCAGCGTTGAGGCTAGCGGGGGCCTTAGCACAGATACGCAGTATTTT.

J is TRBJ1-1 and V is TRBV18; D is unresolved. The germline V and J ends were trimmed by 6 bases and 4 bases, with 12 bases remaining between them. The germline V gene encodes CDR1 KGHSH and CDR2 LQKENI. The CDR3 runs 13 residues. CDR3 sequence (DNA): TGTGCCAGCTCGCCCCAGGATAGCACTGAAGCTTTCTTT. It yields the protein CASSPQDSTEAFF.

This clonotype was counted between two and nine times. The DNA of the CDR3 is TGTGCCAGCAGTACCTATACAAATGAGCAGTTCTTC. As protein: CASSTYTNEQFF. This chain links TRBV12-3 or TRBV12-4 with TRBJ2-1; no clear D gene. V was cut by 5 bases and J by 7 bases, with 9 bases left in between. This CDR3 has 12 residues.

The chain uses TRBV29-1 and TRBJ1-2, with D unresolved. The CDR3 loop spans 14 amino acids. Trimming pared 4 bases from V and 4 bases from J, leaving 16 bases between. CDR1 is SQVTM and CDR2 is ANQGSEA in the germline V gene. The CDR3 region has the DNA TGCAGCGTTGCCTCCCTTTGGGAGGGCTATGGCTACACCTTC. Translated: CSVASLWEGYGYTF.

For this clonotype: At one end the junction does not follow the germline gene, possibly because of a read error. The chain couples TRBV7-2 to TRBJ1-2, with D possibly TRBD1 on 6 matching bases. This CDR3 is built from 15 residues. Germline CDR1 reads SGHTA; CDR2 reads FQGNSA. The CDR3 DNA follows: TGTGCCAGCGGCTTCAGCGCGGGGACACGCTATGGCTACACCTTC. Translation: CASGFSAGTRYGYTF.